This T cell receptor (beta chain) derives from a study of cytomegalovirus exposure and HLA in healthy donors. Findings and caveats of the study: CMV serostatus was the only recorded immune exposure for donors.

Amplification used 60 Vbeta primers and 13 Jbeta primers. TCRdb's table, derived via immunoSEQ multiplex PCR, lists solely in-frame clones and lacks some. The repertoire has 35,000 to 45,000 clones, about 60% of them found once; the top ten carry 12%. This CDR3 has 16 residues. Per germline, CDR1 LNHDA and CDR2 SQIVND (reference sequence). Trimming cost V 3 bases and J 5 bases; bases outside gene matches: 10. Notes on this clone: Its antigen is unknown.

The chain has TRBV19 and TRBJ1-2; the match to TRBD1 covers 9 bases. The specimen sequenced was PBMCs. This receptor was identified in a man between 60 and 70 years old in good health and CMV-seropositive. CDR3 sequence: CASSIPSTGGEYGYTF. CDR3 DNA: TGTGCCAGTAGTATCCCAAGCACAGGGGGCGAGTATGGCTACACCTTC.